The 17 T cell receptor beta chains below come from one sample, sequenced in a study of prognosis after radiotherapy for stage I lung cancer. Genomic DNA was the source, and TCR beta CDR3 was amplified from it by two-round multiplex PCR. The use of primers specific to each TRBV and TRBJ gene characterized first-round PCR. TCRdb called the multiplex PCR reads again in MiXCR, with one record for every CDR3 protein. Among fewer than 25,000 distinct CDR3 sequences, approximately 42% were seen once, and the ten largest hold about 56%. This specimen was PBMCs, taken before or after stereotactic body radiation therapy (not recorded which). The receptor set was obtained from a donor at least 50 years old with non-small cell lung cancer.

This clonotype was detected ten times or more. The chain is built from TRBV3-2 and TRBJ2-1; the table's TRBD1 call for D was not verified on the DNA. TRBV3-2 constitutes a pseudogene. The length of the CDR3 is 21 residues. In DNA, the CDR3 is TGTGCCAGCAGCTCAGGGGGGACAGGGGCCTCTACCTTCAGCTCCTACAATGAGCAGTTCTTC. Translating it yields CASSSGGTGASTFSSYNEQFF.

This clonotype was seen only a few times. This sequence may be a read error, since a much larger clone differs from it by one base. The chain combines TRBV10-3 with TRBJ2-7; possibly TRBD1 for D (5 bases). The V and J ends lost 0 bases and 2 bases respectively, with 11 bases between them. This CDR3 is built from 15 residues. Germline CDR1 ENHRY, CDR2 SYGVKD. For the CDR3, the DNA is TGTGCCATCAGTGAGTCTAAGGGGTCCCCCTACGAGCAGTACTTC. This sequence encodes CAISESKGSPYEQYF.

This clonotype was detected ten times or more. The V call is TRBV30, the J call TRBJ1-5, with 8 nucleotides matching TRBD1. The V gene's germline CDR1 is GTSNPN and CDR2 SVGIG (reference sequence). The CDR3 extends over 15 amino acids. Losses at the gene ends were 3 bases for V and 5 bases for J; bases not matched to a gene: 9. The CDR3 is CAWRATGGDYQPQHF. Written as DNA, the CDR3 is TGTGCCTGGAGGGCTACAGGGGGTGATTATCAGCCCCAGCATTTT.

This clonotype was seen many times. The rearrangement joins TRBV20-1 to TRBJ2-1; D is possibly TRBD2 (7 bases). Trimming cost V 0 bases and J 8 bases, with 17 bases left between them. Looked up from germline, CDR1 is DFQATT and CDR2 is SNEGSKA (reference sequence). The CDR3 extends over 15 amino acids. The CDR3 nucleotides read TGCAGTGCTAGAGATCCCGGGAGGTCAGGGGATGAGCAGTTCTTC. Translating it yields CSARDPGRSGDEQFF.

As for this clonotype: A much larger clone differs by one base, so this may be a read error. No conserved phenylalanine or tryptophan ends this CDR3, so it is likely a read error. This CDR3 reads CASSLQDQETQYL. CDR3 DNA sequence: TGCGCCAGCAGCTTACAGGACCAAGAGACCCAGTACTTA. This chain connects TRBV5-1 to TRBJ2-5, with D possibly TRBD1 on 5 matching bases. Germline values: CDR1 SGHRS, CDR2 YFSETQ. This CDR3 contains 13 residues. V was cut by 2 bases and J by 0 bases, with 5 bases left in between.

Regarding this clonotype: Just one base apart from a much larger clone, this may be a read error. The V call is TRBV6-5, the J call TRBJ1-4; D unclear. The V gene's germline CDR1 is MNHEY and CDR2 SVGAGI. CDR3 size: 15 residues. V lost 4 bases to trimming and J lost 2 bases, with 11 bases between them. CDR3 residues: CASSSLVATNEKLFF. CDR3 nucleotides: TGTGCCAGCAGTTCTCTTGTGGCGACTAATGAAAAACTGTTTTTT.

This clonotype has a count of ten or more. The chain employs TRBV7-2 and TRBJ2-3; 8 positions match TRBD1. Losses at the gene ends were 0 bases for V and 4 bases for J; bases not matched to a gene: 3. Germline CDR1 is SGHTA and CDR2 is FQGNSA. The CDR3 has 15 amino acids. This CDR3 is CASSLAQGAADTQYF. The CDR3 DNA reads as TGTGCCAGCAGCTTAGCCCAGGGGGCGGCAGATACGCAGTATTTT.

About this clonotype: A far larger clone is only one base removed, so a read error is likely. The chain combines TRBV7-9 with TRBJ2-1; 7 nucleotides agree with TRBD1. The germline V gene encodes CDR1 SEHNR and CDR2 FQNEAQ (reference sequence). The CDR3 extends over 14 amino acids. The trim removed 7 bases at V and 4 bases at J, leaving 7 bases unmatched. The CDR3 DNA reads TGTGCCAGCATCCGGGACAGAGCATACAATGAGCAGTTCTTC. This gives the protein CASIRDRAYNEQFF. Full variable domain (remainder filled in from reference TRBV7-9 and TRBJ2-1): DTGVSQNPRHKITKRGQNVTFRCDPISEHNRLYWYRQTLGQGPEFLTYFQNEAQLEKSRLLSDRFSAERPKGSFSTLEIQRTEQGDSAMYLCASIRDRAYNEQFFGPGTRLTVL.

This clonotype was found many times. The chain links TRBV6-2 or TRBV6-3 to TRBJ1-1; 7 bases agree with TRBD1. The V and J ends lost 6 bases and 4 bases, in that order; junction bases with no gene match: 5. Germline V gives CDR1 MNHEY, CDR2 SVGEGT. CDR3 length: 13 amino acids. The CDR3 protein is CASSNRGATEAFF. In nucleotides, the CDR3 is TGTGCCAGCAGCAACAGGGGCGCCACTGAAGCTTTCTTT.

This clonotype was observed once. The V call is TRBV12-3 or TRBV12-4, the J call TRBJ2-7; D perhaps matches TRBD2 (6 bases). The V end was cut by 4 bases, the J end by 7 bases, with 11 bases between. The CDR3 runs 12 residues. For the CDR3, the DNA is TGTGCCAGCAGTTCGGGGGACCGTGAGCAGTACTTC. Its translation is CASSSGDREQYF.

Many counts were recorded for this clonotype. The chain carries TRBV5-1 and TRBJ2-1; either TRBD1 or TRBD2 may supply D (5 bases each). Germline V CDR1 and CDR2: SGHRS, YFSETQ. This CDR3 comprises 14 residues. Trimming took off 4 bases at V and 5 bases at J, with 13 bases between the two ends. Here the CDR3 DNA reads TGCGCCAGCAGCCGGGGCGAGACTAACAATGAGCAGTTCTTC. Its translation is CASSRGETNNEQFF.

This clonotype was counted many times. This chain connects TRBV4-2 to TRBJ2-3; D perhaps matches TRBD1 (6 bases). Germline V gene sequence: CDR1 LGHNA, CDR2 YNFKEQ. The CDR3 is 16 amino acids. The V and J ends lost 4 bases and 3 bases respectively, with 17 bases between them. CDR3 loop: CASSPQDQGITDTQYF. Written as DNA, the CDR3 is TGTGCCAGCAGCCCTCAGGACCAGGGGATTACAGATACGCAGTATTTT.

This chain uses TRBV7-9 with TRBJ2-1, with 8 bases that match TRBD2. The length of the CDR3 is 15 residues. In germline, CDR1 is SEHNR, CDR2 FQNEAQ (reference sequence). J lost 3 bases, V lost 5 bases, and 6 bases had no gene match. The CDR3 bases are TGTGCCAGCAGCGGGCTTAGCGGGATCTACAATGAGCAGTTCTTC. Translating it yields CASSGLSGIYNEQFF.

This clonotype has at least ten counts. The CDR3 region has the DNA TGCAGCCCTCGATTGCAAAATACGCAGTATTTT. It encodes CSPRLQNTQYF. V usage is TRBV29-1 and J usage is TRBJ2-3; D remains ambiguous. Between the trimmed V and J ends, which lost 8 bases and 7 bases, there was a span of 13 bases. CDR1 and CDR2 from the germline V gene are SQVTM and ANQGSEA. The CDR3 is made up of 11 amino acids.

The rearrangement links TRBV6-1 to TRBJ2-7, with D unclear. This CDR3 region has 12 residues. Germline CDR1 and CDR2: MNHNS and SASEGT. The germline V and J ends were trimmed by 6 bases and 12 bases, with 18 bases remaining between them. CDR3 sequence (DNA): TGTGCCAGCAGCGAGGTAGGGCAGGTACGGTACTTC. Protein: CASSEVGQVRYF.

The chain is built from TRBV19 and TRBJ1-1, with 9 nucleotides matching TRBD1. With V trimmed by 4 bases and J by 0 bases, 6 bases remained unmatched. This CDR3 is 16 amino acids long. CDR1 LNHDA and CDR2 SQIVND come from the germline V gene (reference sequence). The CDR3 is CASSRRTGDMNTEAFF. The DNA of the CDR3 is TGTGCCAGTAGTAGACGGACAGGGGACATGAACACTGAAGCTTTCTTT. Full variable domain (remainder filled in from reference TRBV19 and TRBJ1-1): DGGITQSPKYLFRKEGQNVTLSCEQNLNHDAMYWYRQDPGQGLRLIYYSQIVNDFQKGDIAEGYSVSREKKESFPLTVTSAQKNPTAFYLCASSRRTGDMNTEAFFGQGTRLTVV.

This rearrangement joins TRBV12-3 or TRBV12-4 to TRBJ2-3, with 9 bases matching TRBD2. With 3 bases clipped from V and 4 bases from J, the junction kept 5 bases outside the gene matches. This CDR3 contains 15 residues. CDR3 in DNA: TGTGCCAGCAGTTTGGGTAGCGGGAGATCAGATACGCAGTATTTT. Encoded protein: CASSLGSGRSDTQYF.